This TCR beta chain was sequenced for a study of cytomegalovirus exposure and HLA in healthy donors. Study background: Drawn from HLA-typed donors, about 85 million unique TCRs were held in an early data release.

Germline values: CDR1 MGHDK, CDR2 SYGVNS. The CDR3 totals 13 residues. Trimming took off 3 bases at V and 2 bases at J, with 5 bases between the two ends. Study-level findings and limits: Later analysis demonstrated an association between a missense DCLRE1C variant and TCR beta V- and J-gene trimming. Researchers had no immune exposure information except CMV serostatus available.

A note on this clone: Its matching antigen is unknown.

The PCR was carried out with 60 Vbeta primers and 13 Jbeta primers. Method: immunoSEQ multiplex PCR; TCRdb's copy keeps in-frame clones and lacks some. The sample includes more than 65,000 clones, less than 80% of them seen just once. This chain joins TRBV25-1 and TRBJ1-5; D is unresolved. Sequenced: PBMCs. The clonotype comes from a woman aged 50 to 60 in good health and CMV-seropositive. CDR3 DNA sequence: TGTGCCAGCAGTGATTCGGGCAATCAGCCCCAGCATTTT. Translated: CASSDSGNQPQHF. Together with reference TRBV25-1 and TRBJ1-5, the CDR3 gives the full variable domain: EADIYQTPRYLVIGTGKKITLECSQTMGHDKMYWYQQDPGMELHLIHYSYGVNSTEKGDLSSESTVSRIRTEHFPLTLESARPSHTSQYLCASSDSGNQPQHFGDGTRLSIL.